This T cell receptor (beta chain) was found in a study of T cell responses to AZD1222 COVID-19 vaccine. Overall study results and limits: Among AZD1222 vaccinees, only five or six were seropositive at baseline. Spike-specific TCR breadth and depth were elevated following two AZD1222 doses. With dominance at 160-218 and 743-854, vaccine-associated CD4 TCRs spanned spike. All repertoire sampling was performed exclusively after the peak T cell response.

Data came from immunoSEQ multiplex PCR; TCRdb stores just in-frame clones and leaves some out. This sample has approximately 130,000 clones, with 85% to 95% found just once. Germline V gene data show CDR1 as LGHNA and CDR2 as YSLEER. CDR3 length equals 13 residues. Trimming removed 5 bases from V and 6 bases from J, with 10 bases in between. A remark on this clone: Its antigen is not known.

The sequence came from an adult in good health. J is TRBJ2-2 and V is TRBV4-3, with a possible D match to TRBD1 (6 bases). The sample here was peripheral blood, taken on day 0 of AZD1222 vaccination. CDR3 coding DNA: TGCGCCAGCAGCATACAGGGTCCCGGGGAGCTGTTTTTT. As protein: CASSIQGPGELFF.